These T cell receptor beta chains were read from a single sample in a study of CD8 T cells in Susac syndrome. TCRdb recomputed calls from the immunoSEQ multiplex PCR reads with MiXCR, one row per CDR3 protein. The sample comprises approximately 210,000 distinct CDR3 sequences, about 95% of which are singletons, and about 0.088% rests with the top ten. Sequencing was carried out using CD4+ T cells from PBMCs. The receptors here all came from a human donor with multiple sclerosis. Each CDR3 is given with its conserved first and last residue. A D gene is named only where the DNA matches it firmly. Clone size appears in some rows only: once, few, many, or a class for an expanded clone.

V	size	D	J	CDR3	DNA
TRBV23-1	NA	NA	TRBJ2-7	CASRITGKRIYEQYF	TGCGCCAGCAGGATTACAGGGAAGCGGATCTACGAGCAGTACTTC
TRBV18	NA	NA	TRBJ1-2	CASSPQAQDYGYTF	TGTGCCAGCTCACCACAGGCACAGGACTATGGCTACACCTTC
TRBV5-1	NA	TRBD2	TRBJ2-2	CASSFTSGANTGELFF	TGCGCCAGCAGCTTCACTAGCGGGGCTAACACCGGGGAGCTGTTTTTT
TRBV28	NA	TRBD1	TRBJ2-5	CASNKGARQETQYF	TGTGCCAGCAATAAGGGGGCGCGGCAAGAGACCCAGTACTTC
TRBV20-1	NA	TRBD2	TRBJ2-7	CSARDLRTSGLPYEQYF	TGCAGTGCTAGAGATTTGAGGACTAGCGGACTGCCCTACGAGCAGTACTTC
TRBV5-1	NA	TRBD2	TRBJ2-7	CASSFRPTSGSSYEQYF	TGCGCCAGCAGCTTCCGACCGACTAGCGGGAGTTCCTACGAGCAGTACTTC
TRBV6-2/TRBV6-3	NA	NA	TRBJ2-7	CASSYGLAHPEQYF	TGTGCCAGCAGTTACGGTCTCGCACATCCCGAGCAGTACTTC
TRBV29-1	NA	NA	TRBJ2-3	CSAGETGGGVNTQYF	TGCAGCGCCGGGGAAACTGGGGGAGGCGTTAATACGCAGTATTTT
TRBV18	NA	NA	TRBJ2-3	CASSSWTPSTDTQYF	TGTGCCAGCTCATCGTGGACACCCAGCACAGATACGCAGTATTTT
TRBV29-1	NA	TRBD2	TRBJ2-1	CSVDGLGRNEQFF	TGCAGCGTTGATGGACTAGGGCGCAATGAGCAGTTCTTC
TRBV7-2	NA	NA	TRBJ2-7	CASSPYYDRIPYEQYF	TGTGCCAGCAGCCCCTACTACGACAGGATCCCCTACGAGCAGTACTTC
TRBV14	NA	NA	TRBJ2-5	CASSQDARRTQYF	TGTGCCAGCAGCCAAGACGCCCGACGGACCCAGTACTTC
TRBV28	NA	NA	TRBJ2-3	CASSFPKNTDTQYF	TGTGCCAGCAGTTTCCCTAAGAACACAGATACGCAGTATTTT
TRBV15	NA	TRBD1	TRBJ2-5	CATSRETGSGETQYF	TGTGCCACCAGCAGAGAGACAGGGTCGGGGGAGACCCAGTACTTC
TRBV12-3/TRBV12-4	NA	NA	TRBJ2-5	CASSPPGPWETQYF	TGTGCCAGCAGCCCCCCAGGCCCGTGGGAGACCCAGTACTTC
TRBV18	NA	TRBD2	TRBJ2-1	CASSPWLAEDNEQFF	TGTGCCAGCTCACCATGGCTAGCGGAAGACAATGAGCAGTTCTTC
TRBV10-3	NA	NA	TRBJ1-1	CAISESMYRQNTEAFF	TGTGCCATCAGTGAGTCGATGTACAGGCAGAACACTGAAGCTTTCTTT
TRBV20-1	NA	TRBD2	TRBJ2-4	CSARLAGEGNIQYF	TGCAGTGCTAGATTAGCGGGAGAAGGAAACATTCAGTACTTC
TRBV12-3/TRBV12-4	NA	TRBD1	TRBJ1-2	CASSSRDREGYTF	TGTGCCAGCAGTTCCAGGGACAGGGAAGGCTACACCTTC
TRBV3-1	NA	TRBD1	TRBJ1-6	CASSQRAGGSYSPLHF	TGTGCCAGCAGCCAACGCGCAGGGGGTAGTTATTCACCCCTCCACTTT
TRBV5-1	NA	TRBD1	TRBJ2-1	CASSPTRDRGYNEQFF	TGCGCCAGCAGCCCGACCCGGGACAGGGGTTACAATGAGCAGTTCTTC
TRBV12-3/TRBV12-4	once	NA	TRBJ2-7	CASNEWGSSYEQYF	TGTGCCAGCAATGAGTGGGGATCCTCCTACGAGCAGTACTTC
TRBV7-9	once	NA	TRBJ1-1	CASSLANSNTEAFF	TGTGCCAGCAGCTTAGCTAACTCGAACACTGAAGCTTTCTTT
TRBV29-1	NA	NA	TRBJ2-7	CSTRTDDYEQYF	TGCAGCACCCGGACAGACGACTACGAGCAGTACTTC
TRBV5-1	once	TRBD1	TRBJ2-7	CASSSGTGTEQYF	TGCGCCAGCAGCTCCGGGACAGGGACCGAGCAGTACTTC
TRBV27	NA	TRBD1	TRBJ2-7	CASRPRDRVGEQYF	TGTGCCAGCAGGCCCCGGGACAGGGTGGGCGAGCAGTACTTC
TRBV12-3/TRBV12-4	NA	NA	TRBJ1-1	CASSQSGPLILNTEAFF	TGTGCCAGCAGTCAAAGCGGACCTCTCATATTGAACACTGAAGCTTTCTTT
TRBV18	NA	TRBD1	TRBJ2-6	CASSQGTGVGANVLTF	TGTGCCAGCTCACAGGGGACAGGGGTTGGGGCCAACGTCCTGACTTTC
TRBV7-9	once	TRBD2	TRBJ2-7	CASSLAGTSGRGYEQYF	TGTGCCAGCAGCCTCGCCGGGACTAGCGGGAGGGGATACGAGCAGTACTTC
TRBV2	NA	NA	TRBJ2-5	CASGVVEETQYF	TGTGCCAGCGGAGTCGTGGAAGAGACCCAGTACTTC
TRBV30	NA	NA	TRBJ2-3	CAWSAPGGGDTQYF	TGTGCCTGGAGTGCACCAGGGGGGGGAGATACGCAGTATTTT
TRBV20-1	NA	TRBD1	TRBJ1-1	CSAGGQGFEAFF	TGCAGTGCAGGGGGACAGGGCTTTGAAGCTTTCTTT
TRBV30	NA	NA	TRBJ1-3	CAWTASSGNTIYF	TGTGCCTGGACAGCCTCCTCTGGAAACACCATATATTTT
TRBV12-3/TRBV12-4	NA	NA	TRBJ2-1	CASSYRDKQFF	TGTGCCAGCAGTTACCGGGACAAGCAGTTCTTC
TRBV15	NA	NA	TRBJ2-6	CATSRDTGANVLTF	TGTGCCACCAGCAGAGACACTGGGGCCAACGTCCTGACTTTC
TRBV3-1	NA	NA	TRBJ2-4	CASSQGPGLAKNIQYF	TGTGCCAGCAGCCAGGGGCCAGGGTTGGCCAAAAACATTCAGTACTTC
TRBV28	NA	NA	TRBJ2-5	CASSVLANKETQYF	TGTGCCAGCAGCGTCCTAGCGAATAAAGAGACCCAGTACTTC
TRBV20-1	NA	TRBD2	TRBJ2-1	CSASRPGGSNEQFF	TGCAGTGCTAGCCGCCCGGGGGGTTCCAATGAGCAGTTCTTC
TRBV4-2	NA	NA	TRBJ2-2	CASSQTTGNTGELFF	TGTGCCAGCAGCCAAACGACAGGGAACACCGGGGAGCTGTTTTTT
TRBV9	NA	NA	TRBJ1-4	CASSVGNNEKLFF	TGTGCCAGCAGCGTAGGGAATAATGAAAAACTGTTTTTT
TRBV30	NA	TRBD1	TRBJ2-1	CAWSRGHEQFF	TGTGCCTGGAGTAGGGGGCATGAGCAGTTCTTC
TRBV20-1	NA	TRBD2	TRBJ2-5	CSAREAGGPRETQYF	TGCAGTGCTAGAGAAGCGGGAGGGCCTCGGGAGACCCAGTACTTC